Following are 27 T cell receptor beta chains from one sample sequenced in a study of blood T cell repertoires in COVID-19 (dated by TCRdb to 2018 to 2020). The library was prepared using the immunoSEQ multiplex PCR assay. The table was pulled from immuneACCESS by TCRdb, which kept in-frame rearrangements only. Such tables lose some clones; where checked, under half of the loss comes from unresolved V genes, and the rest has no known cause. A total of over 85,000 clones appear in this sample, around 90% of them only once. The top ten clones comprise under 2.5% of the sample. Specimen: peripheral blood. The receptors were gathered from a man aged 45-60 years with active COVID-19.

This rearrangement joins TRBV7-9 to TRBJ2-4, with D tentatively TRBD1 (6 bases). The CDR3 is 16 residues long. Germline assignment: CDR1 SEHNR and CDR2 FQNEAQ (reference sequence). The V end lost 1 base, the J end lost 6 bases, and 16 bases lay between the germline ends. The DNA for the CDR3 is TGTGCCAGCAGCTTAGGGCAGGGGAAGGGGCCAAACATTCAGTACTTC. It encodes CASSLGQGKGPNIQYF. The full variable domain, with the rest looked up from reference TRBV7-9 and TRBJ2-4, is DTGVSQNPRHKITKRGQNVTFRCDPISEHNRLYWYRQTLGQGPEFLTYFQNEAQLEKSRLLSDRFSAERPKGSFSTLEIQRTEQGDSAMYLCASSLGQGKGPNIQYFGAGTRLSVL.

The chain combines TRBV27 with TRBJ2-1, with 12 positions matching TRBD1. V trimming: 2 bases; J trimming: 10 bases; junction bases outside the gene matches: 12. The CDR3 is 17 residues long. Germline-derived CDR1 and CDR2 are MNHEY and SMNVEV (reference sequence). CDR3 bases: TGTGCCAGCAGTTTAAAATCCGGGACAGGGGGCTCGAAAGAGCAGTTCTTC. It codes for CASSLKSGTGGSKEQFF.

The chain carries TRBV7-2 and TRBJ1-1; D is perhaps TRBD1 (5 bases). This CDR3 has 14 residues. Germline assignment: CDR1 SGHTA and CDR2 FQGNSA. The V gene lost 5 bases and the J gene lost 0 bases, with 10 bases spanning the gap. The CDR3 bases are TGTGCCAGCAGCCCAGGGCAGATGAACACTGAAGCTTTCTTT. It codes for CASSPGQMNTEAFF. The full variable domain, its missing parts supplied by reference TRBV7-2 and TRBJ1-1, is GAGVSQSPSNKVTEKGKDVELRCDPISGHTALYWYRQSLGQGLEFLIYFQGNSAPDKSGLPSDRFSAERTGGSVSTLTIQRTQQEDSAVYLCASSPGQMNTEAFFGQGTRLTVV.

This clone has a single count. J is TRBJ1-4 and V is TRBV7-8; 8 nucleotides match TRBD1. The trim removed 6 bases at V and 6 bases at J, leaving 9 bases unmatched. The CDR3 is 15 residues long. Germline values: CDR1 SGHVS, CDR2 FQNEAQ. CDR3 sequence reads: CASSNRAGGYEKLFF. The CDR3 coding sequence is TGTGCCAGCAGTAACAGAGCAGGGGGCTATGAAAAACTGTTTTTT.

This chain joins TRBV4-1 and TRBJ1-3; TRBD1 is a possible D gene (5 bases). The CDR3 is 17 amino acids. With 4 bases removed from V and 0 bases from J, the gap between germline ends came to 16 bases. From germline, CDR1 is MGHRA and CDR2 YSYEKL. This chain's CDR3 is CASSPAMGLLSGNTIYF. CDR3 sequence (DNA): TGCGCCAGCAGCCCCGCAATGGGACTCCTCTCTGGAAACACCATATATTTT.

The chain employs TRBV7-9 and TRBJ2-1, with 9 bases that match TRBD2. The germline gives CDR1 SEHNR, CDR2 FQNEAQ (reference sequence). Germline trimming cut 5 bases from V and 7 bases from J; bases unmatched to any gene: 6. The CDR3 has 14 amino acids. CDR3 residues: CASSQAGGRNEQFF. The CDR3 DNA reads TGTGCCAGCAGCCAAGCGGGGGGACGTAATGAGCAGTTCTTC.

V gene TRBV7-9 combines with J gene TRBJ1-2; D not certain. The CDR3 length is 15 residues. V dropped 4 bases and J dropped 5 bases, with 17 bases sitting between them. Germline V gives CDR1 SEHNR, CDR2 FQNEAQ (reference sequence). CDR3 sequence (DNA): TGTGCCAGCAGCTCAGAGGTCGCACGGTCTTATGGCTACACCTTC. Its protein is CASSSEVARSYGYTF.

V gene TRBV11-1 combines with J gene TRBJ1-1, with unresolved D. Trimming left V 5 bases short and J 4 bases short, with 8 bases between. The CDR3 consists of 12 residues. Per germline, CDR1 SGHAT and CDR2 FQDESV (reference sequence). The CDR3, as DNA: TGTGCCAGCAGCCCCTATATCACTGAAGCTTTCTTT. Protein: CASSPYITEAFF. The full variable domain, in which reference TRBV11-1 and TRBJ1-1 provide the parts outside the CDR3, is EAEVAQSPRYKITEKSQAVAFWCDPISGHATLYWYRQILGQGPELLVQFQDESVVDDSQLPKDRFSAERLKGVDSTLKIQPAELGDSAMYLCASSPYITEAFFGQGTRLTVV.

The rearrangement uses TRBV29-1 and TRBJ1-1; 7 nucleotides align to TRBD1. Trimming at V came to 2 bases and at J to 1 base, leaving 7 bases not matched to a gene. Germline assignment: CDR1 SQVTM and CDR2 ANQGSEA. The CDR3 runs 15 residues. CDR3 DNA: TGCAGCGTTGAACAGGGGGAATCGAGGAACACTGAAGCTTTCTTT. It specifies CSVEQGESRNTEAFF.

The V and J genes are TRBV2 and TRBJ2-7; 9 positions agree with TRBD1. Germline V gene data show CDR1 as SNHLY and CDR2 as FYNNEI. This CDR3 is built from 16 residues. Losses at the gene ends were 5 bases for V and 2 bases for J; bases not matched to a gene: 10. The DNA of the CDR3 is TGTGCCAGCAGTATTGGACCGGGACAGGGCACCTACGAGCAGTACTTC. It yields the protein CASSIGPGQGTYEQYF.

The genes are TRBV20-1 and TRBJ2-5, with a weak D call TRBD1 (5 bases). Germline V gives CDR1 DFQATT, CDR2 SNEGSKA (reference sequence). V lost 6 bases to trimming and J lost 5 bases, with 10 bases between them. The CDR3 runs to 11 residues. CDR3 sequence: CSANKGETQYF. Written as DNA, the CDR3 is TGCAGTGCCAATAAGGGGGAGACCCAGTACTTC.

The chain links TRBV7-2 to TRBJ1-5; 12 bases are a match to TRBD1. CDR3 length: 14 residues. Germline CDR1 SGHTA, CDR2 FQGNSA. Trimming cost V 4 bases and J 7 bases; bases outside gene matches: 2. The CDR3 protein is CASSSGQGAQPQHF. The CDR3 region has the DNA TGTGCCAGCAGCTCGGGACAGGGGGCCCAGCCCCAGCATTTT. Variable domain in full (rest from reference TRBV7-2 and TRBJ1-5): GAGVSQSPSNKVTEKGKDVELRCDPISGHTALYWYRQSLGQGLEFLIYFQGNSAPDKSGLPSDRFSAERTGGSVSTLTIQRTQQEDSAVYLCASSSGQGAQPQHFGDGTRLSIL.

The rearrangement links TRBV7-2 to TRBJ1-1, with a possible D match to TRBD1 (6 bases). The V end was cut by 0 bases, the J end by 11 bases, with 7 bases between. The CDR3 contains 11 residues. The germline CDR1 and CDR2 sequences are SGHTA and FQGNSA. The CDR3: CASSLARGAFF. The CDR3 region has the DNA TGTGCCAGCAGCTTAGCAAGGGGGGCTTTCTTT. The full variable domain, its missing parts supplied by reference TRBV7-2 and TRBJ1-1, is GAGVSQSPSNKVTEKGKDVELRCDPISGHTALYWYRQSLGQGLEFLIYFQGNSAPDKSGLPSDRFSAERTGGSVSTLTIQRTQQEDSAVYLCASSLARGAFFGQGTRLTVV.

The gene calls are TRBV5-5 and TRBJ1-2, with 7 bases that match TRBD1. From germline, CDR1 is SGHKS and CDR2 YYEKEE (reference sequence). Trimming took 0 bases from V and 4 from J; bases not matched to a gene: 9. The length of the CDR3 is 16 residues. The CDR3 DNA follows: TGTGCCAGCAGCTTGGCCGGGTCAGGGGGACTCTATGGCTACACCTTC. Its protein product is CASSLAGSGGLYGYTF.

The genes are TRBV2 and TRBJ1-2, with 10 bases aligning to TRBD1. V shed 8 bases, J shed 1 base, and the junction held 4 bases outside the gene matches. CDR1 SNHLY and CDR2 FYNNEI come from the germline V gene. The CDR3 runs 14 residues. The CDR3 here is CASGGTGVNYGYTF. CDR3 in DNA: TGTGCCAGCGGGGGGACAGGGGTTAACTATGGCTACACCTTC.

This clone was detected only once. The genes are TRBV12-3 or TRBV12-4 and TRBJ2-2; D possibly corresponds to TRBD2 (7 bases). CDR3 length equals 13 residues. Trimming stripped 1 base from V and 11 bases from J, with 11 bases between. The CDR3: CASSLGGGNELFF. The CDR3 nucleotides are TGTGCCAGCAGTTTAGGGGGGGGCAATGAGCTGTTTTTT.

The gene calls are TRBV3-1 (or the pseudogene TRBV3-2) and TRBJ1-2, with 9 nucleotides matching TRBD1. This CDR3 is 16 amino acids long. The germline V gene has CDR1 LGHDT and CDR2 YNNKEL (reference sequence). Trimming removed 5 bases from V and 1 base from J; junction bases left unmatched: 8. The DNA of the CDR3 is TGTGCCAGCAGCGATACCGGGACAGGGCATAACTATGGCTACACCTTC. Residues: CASSDTGTGHNYGYTF.

This clone was counted a single time. The chain combines TRBV7-9 with TRBJ2-3; possibly TRBD1 for D (6 bases). Germline V gene data show CDR1 as SEHNR and CDR2 as FQNEAQ (reference sequence). V dropped 5 bases and J dropped 10 bases, with 19 bases sitting between them. CDR3 length: 14 amino acids. CDR3 residues: CASSPSSNRAAQYF. CDR3 nucleotide sequence: TGTGCCAGCAGCCCTTCCTCGAACAGGGCGGCGCAGTATTTT.

The gene calls are TRBV7-2 and TRBJ1-1; D is ambiguous. V was pared by 0 bases and J by 4 bases, with 12 bases between. CDR1 SGHTA and CDR2 FQGNSA come from the germline V gene. The CDR3 runs 15 residues. The CDR3 sequence is CASSLALGEFTEAFF. In DNA form, the CDR3 reads TGTGCCAGCAGCTTAGCGCTAGGTGAGTTCACTGAAGCTTTCTTT.

The J gene is TRBJ1-1, the V gene TRBV10-1, with 8 bases aligning to TRBD1. Germline trimming cut 5 bases from V and 0 bases from J; bases unmatched to any gene: 8. Germline loops: CDR1 WNHNN, CDR2 SYGVQD (reference sequence). The CDR3 length is 16 residues. The CDR3 DNA sequence: TGCGCCAGCAGTTTGACAGGGGAACATATGAACACTGAAGCTTTCTTT. Its translation is CASSLTGEHMNTEAFF.

The chain couples TRBV24-1 to TRBJ1-5; 9 bases match TRBD1. The ends lost 7 bases at V and 3 bases at J; junction bases unmatched: 15. This CDR3 region has 18 residues. Looked up from germline, CDR1 is KGHDR and CDR2 is SFDVKD. This chain's CDR3 is CATRRDRAYMTVNQPQHF. DNA of the CDR3: TGTGCCACCAGGCGGGACAGGGCATATATGACTGTCAATCAGCCCCAGCATTTT.

The chain uses TRBV24-1 and TRBJ2-2; 11 nucleotides agree with TRBD2. V shed 3 bases and J 0 bases; nucleotides not matched to a gene: 5. Per germline, CDR1 KGHDR and CDR2 SFDVKD. The CDR3 consists of 18 residues. CDR3 sequence (DNA): TGTGCCACCAGTGATCTTGAGACTAGCGGGGCGAACACCGGGGAGCTGTTTTTT. It codes for CATSDLETSGANTGELFF.

The chain links TRBV4-1 to TRBJ1-6; 9 positions match TRBD1. The CDR3 extends over 15 amino acids. The V segment lost 2 bases and the J segment 7 bases; nucleotides outside the gene matches: 3. CDR1 and CDR2 from the germline V gene are MGHRA and YSYEKL. In nucleotides, the CDR3 is TGCGCCAGCAGCCAATCCGGGACAGGGAATTCACCCCTCCACTTT. Its translation: CASSQSGTGNSPLHF.

To note about this clone: At one end the junction does not follow the germline gene, possibly because of a read error. The gene calls are TRBV7-7 and TRBJ2-2; D perhaps matches TRBD1 (6 bases). The CDR3 runs 14 residues. Germline values: CDR1 SSHAT, CDR2 FNYEAQ (reference sequence). The CDR3 sequence: CASSAPGERGELFF. The CDR3 DNA is TGTGCTAGCAGCGCCCCAGGGGAGAGGGGGGAGCTGTTTTTT.

The V and J genes are TRBV5-1 and TRBJ1-2; D is ambiguous. Per the germline V gene, CDR1 is SGHRS and CDR2 is YFSETQ. V lost 0 bases, J lost 2 bases, and 11 bases lay in between. The CDR3 loop spans 15 amino acids. Written as DNA, the CDR3 is TGCGCCAGCAGCTTGGGTTCGGGAGGGAACTATGGCTACACCTTC. This codes for CASSLGSGGNYGYTF.

The V call is TRBV2, the J call TRBJ2-3; 9 bases agree with TRBD1. The V gene's germline CDR1 is SNHLY and CDR2 FYNNEI. The J segment lost 2 bases and the V segment lost 8 bases, leaving 5 bases of the junction unmatched. The CDR3 totals 14 residues. In DNA form, the CDR3 reads TGTGCCAGCTCCGGGACAGGGAACACAGATACGCAGTATTTT. Its protein is CASSGTGNTDTQYF.

This chain links TRBV27 with TRBJ1-1, with D uncertain. The V end was cut by 2 bases, the J end by 1 base, with 5 bases between. This CDR3 has 13 residues. Germline V gene data show CDR1 as MNHEY and CDR2 as SMNVEV (reference sequence). CDR3 sequence: CASSLTENTEAFF. The CDR3 coding sequence is TGTGCCAGCAGTTTAACAGAGAACACTGAAGCTTTCTTT.